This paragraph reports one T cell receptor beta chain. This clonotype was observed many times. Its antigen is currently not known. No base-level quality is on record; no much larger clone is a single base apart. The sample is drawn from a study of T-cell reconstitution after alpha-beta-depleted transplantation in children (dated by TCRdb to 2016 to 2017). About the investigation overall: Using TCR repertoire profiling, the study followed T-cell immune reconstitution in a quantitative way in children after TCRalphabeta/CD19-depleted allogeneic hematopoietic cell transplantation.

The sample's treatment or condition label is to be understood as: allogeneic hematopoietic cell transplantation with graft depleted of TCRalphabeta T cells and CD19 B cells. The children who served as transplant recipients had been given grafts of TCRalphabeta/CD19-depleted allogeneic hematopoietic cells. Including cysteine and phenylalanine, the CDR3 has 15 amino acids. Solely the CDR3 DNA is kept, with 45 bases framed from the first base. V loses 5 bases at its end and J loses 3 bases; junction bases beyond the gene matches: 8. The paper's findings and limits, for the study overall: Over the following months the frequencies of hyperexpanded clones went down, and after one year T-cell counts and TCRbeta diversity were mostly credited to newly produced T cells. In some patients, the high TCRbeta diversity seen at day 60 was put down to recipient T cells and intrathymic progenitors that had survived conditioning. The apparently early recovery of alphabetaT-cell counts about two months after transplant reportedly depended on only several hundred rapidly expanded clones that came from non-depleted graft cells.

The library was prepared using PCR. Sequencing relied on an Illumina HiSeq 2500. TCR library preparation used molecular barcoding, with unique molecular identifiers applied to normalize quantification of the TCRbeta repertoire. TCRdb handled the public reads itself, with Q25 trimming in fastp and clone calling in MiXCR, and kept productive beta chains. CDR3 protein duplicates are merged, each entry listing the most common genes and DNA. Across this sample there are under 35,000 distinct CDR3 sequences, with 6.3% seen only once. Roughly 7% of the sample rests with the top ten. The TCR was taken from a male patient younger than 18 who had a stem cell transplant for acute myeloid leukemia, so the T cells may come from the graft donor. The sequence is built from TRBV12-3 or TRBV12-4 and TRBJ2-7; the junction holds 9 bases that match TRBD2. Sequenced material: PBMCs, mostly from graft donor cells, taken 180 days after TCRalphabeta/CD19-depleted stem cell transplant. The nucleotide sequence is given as TGTGCCAGCAGTCCGTCTAGCGGGGAATACTACGAGCAGTACTTC. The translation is CASSPSSGEYYEQYF.